This entry describes one T cell receptor beta chain. This sample was taken from a study of CD8 T cells in Susac syndrome. This CDR3 comprises 15 residues. Trimming cost V 4 bases and J 7 bases, with 18 bases left between them. Germline lookup yields CDR1 KGHDR and CDR2 SFDVKD. RNA in amounts of about 0.5 to 1 ug was reverse transcribed with random hexamers. Each CDR3 protein is one row after TCRdb ran MiXCR on the immunoSEQ multiplex PCR reads. This table has some 180,000 distinct CDR3 sequences, approximately 94% appearing once. Sequenced: CD4+ T cells from PBMCs. The source is a human donor in good health. The chain carries TRBV24-1 and TRBJ1-2; the D is unclear. The CDR3 sequence is CATSDRLGKPSGYTF. The CDR3 DNA reads TGTGCCACCAGTGACCGCTTGGGCAAACCGAGTGGCTACACCTTC.